The rows below give T cell receptor beta chains drawn from one sample of a study of CD8 T cells in ankylosing spondylitis. TCRdb reprocessed the 5' RACE reads with MiXCR, giving one entry per CDR3 protein. The sample includes 220,000 or so distinct CDR3 sequences, over 9.5% of them seen just once. Sequencing used blood, either unsorted or a sorted T cell fraction (not recorded which). The receptor source for this set is a male donor with ankylosing spondylitis or in good health (not recorded which). Each CDR3 is given without its conserved first and last residue. Fields, in order: J gene, V gene, CDR3 protein.

j_call: TRBJ2-3
v_call: TRBV20-1
cdr3_aa: SASGLQGAATDTQY

j_call: TRBJ2-1
v_call: TRBV10-3
cdr3_aa: AISESRGTGDPPYNEQF

j_call: TRBJ2-3
v_call: TRBV12-3/TRBV12-4
cdr3_aa: ASNRGGRNTDTQY

j_call: TRBJ2-6
v_call: TRBV9
cdr3_aa: ASSPLSGTGANVLT

j_call: TRBJ2-7
v_call: TRBV4-2
cdr3_aa: ASSSRSSGGQSSYEQY

j_call: TRBJ2-2
v_call: TRBV5-1
cdr3_aa: ASSLGGRGYTGELF

j_call: TRBJ2-1
v_call: TRBV7-2
cdr3_aa: ASSLTSGRYNEQF

j_call: TRBJ1-1
v_call: TRBV5-1
cdr3_aa: ASSVEGTAGAAF

j_call: TRBJ2-1
v_call: TRBV4-2
cdr3_aa: ASSQASGGSSEQF

j_call: TRBJ2-2
v_call: TRBV12-3/TRBV12-4
cdr3_aa: ASSLNFGGQIANTGELF

j_call: TRBJ1-5
v_call: TRBV4-2
cdr3_aa: ASSQEPVGTPQH

j_call: TRBJ1-1
v_call: TRBV27
cdr3_aa: ASSLGGSSEAF

j_call: TRBJ2-1
v_call: TRBV11-1
cdr3_aa: ASSVGLAGGYNEQF

j_call: TRBJ2-2
v_call: TRBV9
cdr3_aa: ASSVAVGGTGELF

j_call: TRBJ2-3
v_call: TRBV10-3
cdr3_aa: AISDIQGSYMDTQY

j_call: TRBJ1-1
v_call: TRBV14
cdr3_aa: ASSRLVTDTEAF

j_call: TRBJ1-5
v_call: TRBV5-1
cdr3_aa: ASSLGDSLGNQPQH

j_call: TRBJ2-7
v_call: TRBV18
cdr3_aa: ASSSEPPGQGGEQY

j_call: TRBJ1-1
v_call: TRBV3-1
cdr3_aa: ASSRESGAHTEAF

j_call: TRBJ2-3
v_call: TRBV11-2
cdr3_aa: ASSLTSGGQPSTDTQY

j_call: TRBJ2-1
v_call: TRBV14
cdr3_aa: ASSQTGGSYNEQF

j_call: TRBJ1-1
v_call: TRBV3-1
cdr3_aa: ASSDRHMNTEAF

j_call: TRBJ2-3
v_call: TRBV28
cdr3_aa: ASSPPLGASTDTQY

j_call: TRBJ2-1
v_call: TRBV24-1
cdr3_aa: ATSDPRNYNEQF

j_call: TRBJ2-3
v_call: TRBV7-9
cdr3_aa: ASDSGQSPTDTQY

j_call: TRBJ1-1
v_call: TRBV2
cdr3_aa: ASTIGRGTEAF

j_call: TRBJ2-7
v_call: TRBV5-1
cdr3_aa: ASSFGETINEQY

j_call: TRBJ2-2
v_call: TRBV28
cdr3_aa: ASSLVQFPGELF

j_call: TRBJ2-2
v_call: TRBV12-3/TRBV12-4
cdr3_aa: ASSLGSGFYPGELF

j_call: TRBJ1-6
v_call: TRBV20-1
cdr3_aa: SARDRQGILYNSPLH

j_call: TRBJ1-1
v_call: TRBV4-2
cdr3_aa: ASSRRQGANTEAF

j_call: TRBJ2-3
v_call: TRBV20-1
cdr3_aa: SARKERGGTDTQY

j_call: TRBJ1-2
v_call: TRBV6-5
cdr3_aa: ASSRKGYGYT

j_call: TRBJ2-1
v_call: TRBV7-3
cdr3_aa: ASSFARGNEQF